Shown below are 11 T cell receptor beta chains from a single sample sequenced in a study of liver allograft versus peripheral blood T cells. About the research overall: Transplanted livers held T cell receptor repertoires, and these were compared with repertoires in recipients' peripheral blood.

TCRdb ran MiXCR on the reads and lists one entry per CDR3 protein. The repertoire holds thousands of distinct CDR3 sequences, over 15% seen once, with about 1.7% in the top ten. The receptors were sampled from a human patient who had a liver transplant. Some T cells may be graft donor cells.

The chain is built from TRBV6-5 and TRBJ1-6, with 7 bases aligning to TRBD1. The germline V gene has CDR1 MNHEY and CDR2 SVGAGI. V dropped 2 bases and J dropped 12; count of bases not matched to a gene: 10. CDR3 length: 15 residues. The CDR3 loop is CASSYGTASRGPLHF. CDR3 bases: TGTGCCAGCAGTTACGGGACAGCCTCGCGGGGACCCCTCCACTTT.

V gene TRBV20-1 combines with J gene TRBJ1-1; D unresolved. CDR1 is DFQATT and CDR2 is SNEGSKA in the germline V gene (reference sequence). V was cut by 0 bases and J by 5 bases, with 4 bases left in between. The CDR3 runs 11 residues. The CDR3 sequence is CSAREGTEAFF. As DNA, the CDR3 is TGCAGTGCTAGAGAAGGTACTGAAGCTTTCTTT.

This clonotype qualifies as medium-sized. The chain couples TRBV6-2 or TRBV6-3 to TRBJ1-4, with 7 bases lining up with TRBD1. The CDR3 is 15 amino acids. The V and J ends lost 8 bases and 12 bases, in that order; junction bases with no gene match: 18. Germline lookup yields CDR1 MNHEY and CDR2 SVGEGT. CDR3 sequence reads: CASGIPLTGSVELFF. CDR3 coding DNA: TGTGCCAGCGGAATCCCTCTGACAGGGTCGGTGGAACTGTTTTTT.

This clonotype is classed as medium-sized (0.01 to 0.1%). The CDR3 reads CASSPEGTYGYTF. The CDR3 DNA is TGTGCCAGCAGCCCCGAAGGCACCTATGGCTACACCTTC. The chain joins TRBV7-9 to TRBJ1-2; no clear D. In germline, CDR1 is SEHNR, CDR2 FQNEAQ (reference sequence). Trimming stripped 5 bases from V and 4 bases from J, with 11 bases between. This CDR3 region has 13 residues.

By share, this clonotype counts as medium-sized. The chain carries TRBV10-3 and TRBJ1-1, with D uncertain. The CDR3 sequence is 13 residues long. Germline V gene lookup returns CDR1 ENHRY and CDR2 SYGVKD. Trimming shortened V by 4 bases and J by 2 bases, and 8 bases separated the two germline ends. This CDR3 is CAISGDGNTEAFF. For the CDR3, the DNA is TGTGCCATCAGTGGAGACGGCAACACTGAAGCTTTCTTT.

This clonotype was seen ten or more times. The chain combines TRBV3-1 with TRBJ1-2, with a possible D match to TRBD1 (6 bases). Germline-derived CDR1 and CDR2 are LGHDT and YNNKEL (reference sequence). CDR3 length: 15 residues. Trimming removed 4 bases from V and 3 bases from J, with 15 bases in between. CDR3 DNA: TGTGCCAGCAGCCCCCCCGGGGGCGAAGACTATGGCTACACCTTC. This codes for CASSPPGGEDYGYTF. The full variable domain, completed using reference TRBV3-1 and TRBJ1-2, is DTAVSQTPKYLVTQMGNDKSIKCEQNLGHDTMYWYKQDSKKFLKIMFSYNNKELIINETVPNRFSPKSPDKAHLNLHINSLELGDSAVYFCASSPPGGEDYGYTFGSGTRLTVV.

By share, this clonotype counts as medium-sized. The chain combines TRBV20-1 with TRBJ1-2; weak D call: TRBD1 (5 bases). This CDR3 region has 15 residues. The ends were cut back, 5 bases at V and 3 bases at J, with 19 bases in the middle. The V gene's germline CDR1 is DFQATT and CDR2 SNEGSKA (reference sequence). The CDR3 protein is CSAGDGGGVHYGYTF. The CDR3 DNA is TGCAGTGCTGGGGACGGCGGAGGCGTCCACTATGGCTACACCTTC.

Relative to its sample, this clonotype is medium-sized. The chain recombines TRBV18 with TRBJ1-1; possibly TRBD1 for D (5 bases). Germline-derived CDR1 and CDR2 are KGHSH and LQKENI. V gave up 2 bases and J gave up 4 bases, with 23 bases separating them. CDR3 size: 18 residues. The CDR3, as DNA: TGTGCCAGCTCACCAAGGAATCGTGTTGCAGGGACGAGCACTGAAGCTTTCTTT. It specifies CASSPRNRVAGTSTEAFF.

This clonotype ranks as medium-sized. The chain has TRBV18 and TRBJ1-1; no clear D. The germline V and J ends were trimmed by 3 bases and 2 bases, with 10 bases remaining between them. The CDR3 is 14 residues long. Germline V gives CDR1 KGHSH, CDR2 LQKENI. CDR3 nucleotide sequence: TGTGCCAGCTCACCGTGGGCCGATAACACTGAAGCTTTCTTT. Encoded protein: CASSPWADNTEAFF.

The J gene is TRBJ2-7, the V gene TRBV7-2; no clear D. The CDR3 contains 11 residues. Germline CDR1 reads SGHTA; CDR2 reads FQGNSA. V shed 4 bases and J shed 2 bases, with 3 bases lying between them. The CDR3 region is CASSSAYEQYF. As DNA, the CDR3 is TGTGCCAGCAGCTCAGCCTACGAGCAGTACTTC.

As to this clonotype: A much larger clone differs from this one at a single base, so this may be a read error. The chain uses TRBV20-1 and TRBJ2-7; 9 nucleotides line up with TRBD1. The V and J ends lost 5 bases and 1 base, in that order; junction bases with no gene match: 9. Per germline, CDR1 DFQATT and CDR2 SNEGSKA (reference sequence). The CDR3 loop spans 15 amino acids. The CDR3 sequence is CSAHRRGQGSYEQYF. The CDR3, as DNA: TGCAGTGCTCACCGCCGCGGACAGGGGTCCTACGAGCAGTACTTC.